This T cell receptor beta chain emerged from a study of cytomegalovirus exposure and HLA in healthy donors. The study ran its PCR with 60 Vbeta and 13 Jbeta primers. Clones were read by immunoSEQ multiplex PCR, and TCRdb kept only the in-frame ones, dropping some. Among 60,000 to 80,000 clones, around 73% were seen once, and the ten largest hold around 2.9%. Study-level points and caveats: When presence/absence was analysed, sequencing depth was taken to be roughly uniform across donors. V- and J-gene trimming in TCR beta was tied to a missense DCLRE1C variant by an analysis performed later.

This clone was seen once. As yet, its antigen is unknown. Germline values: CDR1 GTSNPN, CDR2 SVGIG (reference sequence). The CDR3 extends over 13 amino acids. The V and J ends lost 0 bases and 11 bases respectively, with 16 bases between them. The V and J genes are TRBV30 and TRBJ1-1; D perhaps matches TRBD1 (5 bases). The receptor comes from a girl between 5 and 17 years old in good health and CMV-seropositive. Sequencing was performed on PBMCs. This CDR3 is CAWSVGAGFVAFF. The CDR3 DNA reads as TGTGCCTGGAGTGTAGGCGCAGGGTTCGTGGCTTTCTTT.